The rows below give T cell receptor beta chains drawn from one sample of a study of tumor-infiltrating lymphocytes in primary liver carcinoma. Using its own MiXCR run on the multiplex PCR reads, TCRdb lists one record per CDR3 protein. This sample has fewer than 250,000 distinct CDR3 sequences, with around four fifths found just once. Sequencing was done on a sample of tumor tissue from primary liver carcinoma. These receptors were obtained from a man in his forties with primary liver carcinoma and hepatitis B virus infection. CDR3s include the opening cysteine and the closing phenylalanine or tryptophan. D genes are given only for firm matches. Part of the rows lack a size; the others show once, few, many or a class for expanded clones.

few	TRBV4-3	-	TRBJ2-6	TGCGCCAGCAGTCAGGGGACACCTGGGACCAACGTCCTGACTTTC	CASSQGTPGTNVLTF
-	TRBV4-3	TRBD2	TRBJ2-5	TGCGCCAGCAGCTATGCGGCTAGCGGGACGACTGGTGAGACCCACTACTTC	CASSYAASGTTGETHYF
-	TRBV4-1	-	TRBJ2-7	TGCACCAGCAGCCAAGATCTGGACCGTGCCGAGCAATACTTC	CTSSQDLDRAEQYF
-	TRBV11-1	-	TRBJ2-3	TGTGTCAGCACCCCTAAGGGCCCGATTGATACGCAGTATTTT	CVSTPKGPIDTQYF
-	TRBV9	TRBD1	TRBJ2-7	TGTGCCAGCAGCGTAGAGGGGACAGGGGAAGGCGAGCAGTACTTC	CASSVEGTGEGEQYF
-	TRBV11-1	TRBD2	TRBJ2-4	TGTGCCAGCAGCTTTCCCGGGACTAGCGGGACCAGAAACAATCAATACTTT	CASSFPGTSGTRNNQYF
-	TRBV4-2	-	TRBJ2-7	TGTGCCGGCAGCCAAGATATGGGGAGCGGCTACGAGCAGTATTTC	CAGSQDMGSGYEQYF
-	TRBV5-1	-	TRBJ2-1	TGCGCTAGCAGCTTGGGGTCAGGATCCTACAATGAGCAGTTCTTC	CASSLGSGSYNEQFF
-	TRBV5-6	-	TRBJ2-3	TGTGACAGCAGGCGATTGGGTACGCAGTATTTT	CDSRRLGTQYF
-	TRBV11-1	-	TRBJ2-3	TGTGCCAGCCGCTCTGGGGGAAGCTCTGTTGGAGCTCGCATAGATACGCAGTATTTT	CASRSGGSSVGARIDTQYF
-	TRBV7-9	TRBD2	TRBJ2-2	TGTGCCAGCAGCGATAGGGTAGCGGGGAAGCTGTTTTTT	CASSDRVAGKLFF
-	TRBV19	-	TRBJ2-5	TGTGCCAGTCGACAGGCCGCGGAGACCCAGTACTTC	CASRQAAETQYF
-	TRBV11-2	-	TRBJ1-4	TGTGCCAGCAGTTTAGATCTTGGGGAGCTCAGGCTATTTTTT	CASSLDLGELRLFF
-	TRBV29-1	-	TRBJ2-1	TGCAGCGTCATGAGCCCTGGAAAGGATGAACAGTTCTTC	CSVMSPGKDEQFF
-	TRBV6-1	-	TRBJ1-4	TGTGCCAGCAGTGAAGTCGGTCAAGTGATTAATGAAAAACTGTTTTTT	CASSEVGQVINEKLFF
-	TRBV6-2/TRBV6-3	-	TRBJ2-7	TGTACCAGCAGCCCCGACTGGGTCTATGAGCAGTACTTC	CTSSPDWVYEQYF
once	TRBV6-1	TRBD2	TRBJ2-3	TGTACCAGCATGGAACTAGCGGGAGTAAGCACAGATACACAGTATTTT	CTSMELAGVSTDTQYF
-	TRBV29-1	-	TRBJ2-2	TGCAGCGTTGCATATGGTACCGGGGAGCTGTTTTTT	CSVAYGTGELFF
-	TRBV6-1	-	TRBJ2-1	TGTGCCAGCACCCTGGAGCACACCTACAATGATCAGTTCTTC	CASTLEHTYNDQFF
-	TRBV29-1	-	TRBJ2-2	TGCAGCGTGCCTGAGGAGAGAGGGGAGCTGGTTTTT	CSVPEERGELVF
once	TRBV6-1	TRBD2	TRBJ2-6	TGTGTCAACAGTTTTGGGACTAGCGGGATCGACGTCCTGACTTTC	CVNSFGTSGIDVLTF
-	TRBV29-1	-	TRBJ1-2	TGCAGCGTCGAGACGGGTTTCGACTATGGCTACACCTTC	CSVETGFDYGYTF
-	TRBV6-6	TRBD2	TRBJ2-3	TGTGCCAGCAGTTTGACTAGCGGGAGTACAGATACACAGTATTTT	CASSLTSGSTDTQYF
-	TRBV11-1	-	TRBJ2-6	TGTGCCAGCAGCTTGGGCCGAGCTGGGACCAACATCCTGACTTTC	CASSLGRAGTNILTF
few	TRBV18	-	TRBJ1-3	TGTGCCAGCTCCCCCGAGAGGTCTGGAAACACCATATATTTT	CASSPERSGNTIYF
-	TRBV6-1	TRBD1	TRBJ1-5	TGTGCCAGCACGAGGACAGGGGGCAATCAGCCCCAACATTTT	CASTRTGGNQPQHF
-	TRBV6-5	-	TRBJ2-7	TGTGCCAGCAGCCCGGCAGCGCGAAGCTCCTACGACCAATACTTC	CASSPAARSSYDQYF
-	TRBV11-2	-	TRBJ1-5	TGTGCCAGCATCCTAAAAGGGGGACTGACGAATCACCCCCAGCTTTTT	CASILKGGLTNHPQLF
-	TRBV29-1	TRBD1	TRBJ2-1	TGCAGCGTTAAAATCCCGGGACAGTTACAGTTGTTC	CSVKIPGQLQLF
few	TRBV6-5	TRBD1	TRBJ2-7	TGTGCCAGCAGTCCTGGGACAGGATGCTACGAACAGTACTTC	CASSPGTGCYEQYF
-	TRBV6-1	-	TRBJ2-3	TGTGACAGCAGTGAAAGTCGGGGACTTCGCACAGATACGCAGTATTTT	CDSSESRGLRTDTQYF
-	TRBV11-2	TRBD1	TRBJ2-6	TGTGCCAGCAGCATGGGGGGAGACAGGGGCATTTCCATCTCAGGGGCCGACGTCCTGACTTTC	CASSMGGDRGISISGADVLTF
-	TRBV12-3/TRBV12-4	TRBD2	TRBJ2-7	TGTGCCAGCAATCCAGCGGGAGTAATGAACGAGCAGTACTTC	CASNPAGVMNEQYF
-	TRBV12-3/TRBV12-4	-	TRBJ2-5	TGTGCCAGCAGTCCAGTCGCGGAGGAGACCCAATACTTC	CASSPVAEETQYF
-	TRBV4-1	TRBD1	TRBJ2-2	TGCGCCAGCAGCCAAAATCATTGGACAGGGGAGTACACCGGGGAGCTGTTTTTT	CASSQNHWTGEYTGELFF
-	TRBV14	-	TRBJ2-3	TGTGCCAGCAGCCGAGTACACACAAATACGCAGTATTTT	CASSRVHTNTQYF
-	TRBV2	TRBD1	TRBJ1-1	TGTGCCAGCAGGGGGACCTTGGACAGGGCGAACACTGAAGCTTTCTTT	CASRGTLDRANTEAFF